This T cell receptor (beta chain) was recorded in a study of shared clonotypes between healthy human individuals. Overall study findings and caveats: Rarefaction revealed incomplete sorted-subset sequencing despite large depth.

On this clone: The antigen is unknown.

Method: immunoSEQ multiplex PCR; TCRdb's copy keeps in-frame clones and lacks some. The table records some 2,000,000 clones, about 95% of them present only once. Germline CDR1 reads MNHEY; CDR2 reads SMNVEV (reference sequence). The CDR3 runs 16 residues. Trimming pared 6 bases from V and 16 bases from J, leaving 28 bases between. CD45RO-negative CD8 cells positively selected for CCR7 made up the naive population, which excluded terminally differentiated effector memory CD45RA+ cells. This clonotype originated in a man between 18 and 35 years old in good health. This chain links TRBV27 with TRBJ1-6, with D uncertain. Sequences were obtained from naive CD8+ T cells sorted from blood. The CDR3 protein is CASSLRGPRMGGVLHF. As DNA, the CDR3 is TGTGCCAGCAGCCTGAGAGGCCCGAGAATGGGTGGAGTTCTCCACTTT.